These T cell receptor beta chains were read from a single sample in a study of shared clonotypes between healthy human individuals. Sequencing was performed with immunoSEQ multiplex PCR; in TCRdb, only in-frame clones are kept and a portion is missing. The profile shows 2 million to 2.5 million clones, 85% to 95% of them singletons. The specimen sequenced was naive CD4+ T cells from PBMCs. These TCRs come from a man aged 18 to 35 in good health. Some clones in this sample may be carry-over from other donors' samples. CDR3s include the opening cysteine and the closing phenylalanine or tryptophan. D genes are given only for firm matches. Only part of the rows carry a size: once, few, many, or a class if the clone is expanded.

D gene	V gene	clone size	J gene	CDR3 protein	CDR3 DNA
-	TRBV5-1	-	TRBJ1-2	CASSLVGGGSSGYTF	TGCGCCAGCAGCTTGGTCGGAGGGGGATCTTCTGGCTACACCTTC
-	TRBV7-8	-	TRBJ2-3	CASSQRLGSGTDTQYF	TGTGCCAGCAGCCAGCGACTAGGAAGCGGCACAGATACGCAGTATTTT
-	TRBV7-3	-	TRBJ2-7	CASSLTGSLSRNIGGHPYEQYF	TGTGCCAGCAGCTTAACGGGCTCCCTGTCCCGGAATATCGGTGGACACCCTTACGAGCAGTACTTC
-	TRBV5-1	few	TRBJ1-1	CASSRTDTEAFF	TGCGCCAGCAGCCGGACAGACACTGAAGCTTTCTTT
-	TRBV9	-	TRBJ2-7	CASSVAPVNPSGEQYF	TGTGCCAGCAGCGTAGCTCCGGTCAACCCCTCGGGGGAGCAGTACTTC
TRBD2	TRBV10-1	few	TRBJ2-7	CASSESGLAGVNEQYF	TGCGCCAGCAGTGAGTCGGGACTAGCGGGAGTAAACGAGCAGTACTTC
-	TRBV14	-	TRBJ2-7	CASSPYYEQYF	TGTGCCAGCAGCCCCTATTACGAGCAGTACTTC
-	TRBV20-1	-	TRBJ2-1	CSARRNNEQFF	TGCAGTGCTAGAAGGAACAATGAGCAGTTCTTC
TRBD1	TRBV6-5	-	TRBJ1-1	CASSGTGGTFEAFF	TGTGCCAGCAGCGGGACAGGGGGGACGTTTGAAGCTTTCTTT
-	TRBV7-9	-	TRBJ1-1	CASSLIRRMNTEAFF	TGTGCCAGCAGCTTAATCCGGCGAATGAACACTGAAGCTTTCTTT
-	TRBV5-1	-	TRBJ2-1	CASSLVAENEQFF	TGCGCCAGCAGCTTGGTGGCAGAAAATGAGCAGTTCTTC
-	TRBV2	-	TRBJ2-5	CASSGTLRGAKETQYF	TGTGCCAGCAGCGGAACTCTACGGGGGGCTAAAGAGACCCAGTACTTC
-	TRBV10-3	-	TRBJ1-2	CAISESDRPTNYGYTF	TGTGCCATCAGTGAGTCTGACAGGCCAACTAACTATGGCTACACCTTC
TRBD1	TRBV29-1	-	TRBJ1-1	CSVGGSGGYTEAFF	TGCAGCGTTGGGGGGTCAGGGGGTTACACTGAAGCTTTCTTT
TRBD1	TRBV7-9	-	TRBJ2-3	CASSLRPGTGGTDTQYF	TGTGCCAGCAGCTTAAGACCCGGGACAGGGGGCACAGATACGCAGTATTTT
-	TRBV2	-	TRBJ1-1	CASTLHLTEAFF	TGTGCCAGCACCCTACACCTGACTGAAGCTTTCTTT
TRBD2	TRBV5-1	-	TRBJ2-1	CASSPVLAGGPGEQFF	TGCGCCAGCAGTCCAGTACTAGCGGGAGGGCCGGGTGAGCAGTTCTTC
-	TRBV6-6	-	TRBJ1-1	CASSPTTGNTEAFF	TGTGCCAGCAGTCCCACTACAGGGAACACTGAAGCTTTCTTT
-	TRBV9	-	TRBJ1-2	CASSPRSSGNYGYTF	TGTGCCAGCAGCCCGCGTTCCTCAGGGAACTATGGCTACACCTTC
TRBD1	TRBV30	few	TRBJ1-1	CAWSIDRGTEAFF	TGTGCCTGGAGTATAGACAGGGGTACTGAAGCTTTCTTT